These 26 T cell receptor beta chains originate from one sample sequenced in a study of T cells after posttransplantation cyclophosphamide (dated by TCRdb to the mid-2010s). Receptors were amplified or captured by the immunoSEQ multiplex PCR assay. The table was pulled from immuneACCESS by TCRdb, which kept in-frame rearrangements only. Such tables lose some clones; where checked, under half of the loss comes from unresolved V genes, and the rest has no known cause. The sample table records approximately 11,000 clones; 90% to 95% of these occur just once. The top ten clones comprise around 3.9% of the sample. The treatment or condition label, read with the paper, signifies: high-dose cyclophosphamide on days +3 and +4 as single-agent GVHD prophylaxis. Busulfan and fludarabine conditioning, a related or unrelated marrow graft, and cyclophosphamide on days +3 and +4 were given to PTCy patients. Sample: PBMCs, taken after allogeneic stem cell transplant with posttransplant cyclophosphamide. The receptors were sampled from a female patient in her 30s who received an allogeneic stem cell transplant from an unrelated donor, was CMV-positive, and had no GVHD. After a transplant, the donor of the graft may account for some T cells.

CDR3 bases: TGTGCCAGCAGCTCAACCGGGACAGGGGACAATGAGCAGTTCTTC. Its protein is CASSSTGTGDNEQFF. The chain uses TRBV7-9 and TRBJ2-1, with TRBD1 matching over 10 bases. Germline CDR1 SEHNR, CDR2 FQNEAQ (reference sequence). The V and J ends lost 4 bases and 5 bases, in that order; junction bases with no gene match: 5. This CDR3 has 15 residues.

DNA of the CDR3: TGCGCCAGCAGCGGAGGGACAGGCAATGAAAAACTGTTTTTT. It codes for CASSGGTGNEKLFF. This chain links TRBV5-1 with TRBJ1-4; 8 positions match TRBD1. This CDR3 has 14 amino acids. The V segment lost 4 bases and the J segment 5 bases; nucleotides outside the gene matches: 4. Per germline, CDR1 SGHRS and CDR2 YFSETQ.

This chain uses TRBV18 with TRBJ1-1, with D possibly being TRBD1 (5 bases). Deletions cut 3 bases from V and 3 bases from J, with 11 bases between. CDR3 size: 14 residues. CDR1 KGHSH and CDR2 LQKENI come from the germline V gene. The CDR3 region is CASSPEGGDTEAFF. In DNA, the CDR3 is TGTGCCAGCTCACCTGAAGGAGGGGACACTGAAGCTTTCTTT. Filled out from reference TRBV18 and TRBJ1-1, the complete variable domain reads NAGVMQNPRHLVRRRGQEARLRCSPMKGHSHVYWYRQLPEEGLKFMVYLQKENIIDESGMPKERFSAEFPKEGPSILRIQQVVRGDSAAYFCASSPEGGDTEAFFGQGTRLTVV.

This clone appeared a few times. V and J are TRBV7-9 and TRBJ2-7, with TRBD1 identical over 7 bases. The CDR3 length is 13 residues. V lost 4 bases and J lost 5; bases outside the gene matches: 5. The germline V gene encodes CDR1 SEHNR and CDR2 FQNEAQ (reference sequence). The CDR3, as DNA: TGTGCCAGCAGCTCCCAGGGGGTGAACGAGCAGTACTTC. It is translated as CASSSQGVNEQYF.

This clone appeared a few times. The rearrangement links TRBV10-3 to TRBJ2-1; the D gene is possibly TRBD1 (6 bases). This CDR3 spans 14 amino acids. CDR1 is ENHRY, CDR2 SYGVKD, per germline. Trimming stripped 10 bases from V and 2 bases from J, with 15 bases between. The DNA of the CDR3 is TGTGCCACGTCCCCCGGGACACCCTACAATGAGCAGTTCTTC. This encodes CATSPGTPYNEQFF.

The CDR3 nucleotides are TGTGCCATCCAGGGACAGGGGTTTAACTATGGCTACACCTTC. The encoded protein is CAIQGQGFNYGYTF. The chain links TRBV2 to TRBJ1-2; 10 bases match TRBD1. CDR1 and CDR2 from the germline V gene are SNHLY and FYNNEI. V lost 10 bases and J lost 1; bases outside the gene matches: 6. CDR3 length: 14 residues. Looking up the rest from reference TRBV2 and TRBJ1-2 gives the full variable domain: EPEVTQTPSHQVTQMGQEVILRCVPISNHLYFYWYRQILGQKVEFLVSFYNNEISEKSEIFDDQFSVERPDGSNFTLKIRSTKLEDSAMYFCAIQGQGFNYGYTFGSGTRLTVV.

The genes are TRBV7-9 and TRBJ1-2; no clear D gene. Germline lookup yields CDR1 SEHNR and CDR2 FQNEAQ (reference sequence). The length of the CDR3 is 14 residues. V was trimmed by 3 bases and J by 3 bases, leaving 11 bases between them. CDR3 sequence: CASSLMTEHYGYTF. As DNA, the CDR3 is TGTGCCAGCAGCTTGATGACGGAGCACTATGGCTACACCTTC.

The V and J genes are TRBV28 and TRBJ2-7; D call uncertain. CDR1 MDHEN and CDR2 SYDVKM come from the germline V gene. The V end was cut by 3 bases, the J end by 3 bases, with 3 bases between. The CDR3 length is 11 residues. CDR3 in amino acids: CASSFNYEQYF. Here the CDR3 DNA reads TGTGCCAGCAGTTTTAACTACGAGCAGTACTTC.

The CDR3 DNA reads as TGCGCCAGCAAAAAGGAGCTGAACACTGAAGCTTTCTTT. Its protein product is CASKKELNTEAFF. The rearrangement links TRBV5-1 to TRBJ1-1; D uncertain. The V end was cut by 6 bases, the J end by 0 bases, with 9 bases between. CDR1 and CDR2 (germline): SGHRS, YFSETQ. CDR3 length equals 13 residues.

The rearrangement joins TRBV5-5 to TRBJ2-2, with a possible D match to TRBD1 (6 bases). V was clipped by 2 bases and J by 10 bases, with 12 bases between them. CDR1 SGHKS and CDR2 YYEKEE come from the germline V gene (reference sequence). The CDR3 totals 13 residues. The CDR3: CASSFWGREELFF. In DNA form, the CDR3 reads TGTGCCAGCAGCTTCTGGGGGCGCGAGGAGCTGTTTTTT.

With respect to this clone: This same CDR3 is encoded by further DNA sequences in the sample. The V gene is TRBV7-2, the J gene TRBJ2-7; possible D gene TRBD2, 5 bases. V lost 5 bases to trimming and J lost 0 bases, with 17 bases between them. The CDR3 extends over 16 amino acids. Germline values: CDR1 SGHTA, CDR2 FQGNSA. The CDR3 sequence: CASSPEGAASSYEQYF. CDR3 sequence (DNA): TGTGCCAGCAGCCCAGAGGGTGCGGCGAGCTCCTACGAGCAGTACTTC.

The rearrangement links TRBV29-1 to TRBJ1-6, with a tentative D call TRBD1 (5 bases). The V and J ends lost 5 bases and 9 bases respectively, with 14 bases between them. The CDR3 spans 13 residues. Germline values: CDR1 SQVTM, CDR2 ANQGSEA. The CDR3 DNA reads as TGCAGCGTTAAGTCAGGGTCAGGTTCACCCCTCCACTTT. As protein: CSVKSGSGSPLHF.

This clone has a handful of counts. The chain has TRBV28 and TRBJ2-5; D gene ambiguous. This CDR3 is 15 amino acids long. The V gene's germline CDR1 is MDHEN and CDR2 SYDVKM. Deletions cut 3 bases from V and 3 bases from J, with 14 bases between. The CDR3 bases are TGTGCCAGCAGTTTTCAGAGGAAACAAAAAGAGACCCAGTACTTC. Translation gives CASSFQRKQKETQYF.

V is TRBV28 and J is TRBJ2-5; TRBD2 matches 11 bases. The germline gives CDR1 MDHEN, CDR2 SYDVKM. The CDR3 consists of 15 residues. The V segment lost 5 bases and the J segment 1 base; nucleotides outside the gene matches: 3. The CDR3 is CASSVGTSGQETQYF. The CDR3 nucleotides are TGTGCCAGCAGTGTGGGGACTAGCGGCCAAGAGACCCAGTACTTC.

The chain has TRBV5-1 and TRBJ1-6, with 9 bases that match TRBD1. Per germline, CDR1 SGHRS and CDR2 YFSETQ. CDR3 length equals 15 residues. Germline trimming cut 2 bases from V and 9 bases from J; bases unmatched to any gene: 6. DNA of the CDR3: TGCGCCAGCAGCTTTTCGGGACAGGGTCGTTCACCCCTCCACTTT. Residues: CASSFSGQGRSPLHF.

CDR3 sequence: CANQSGGQGNTEAFF. As DNA, the CDR3 is TGTGCCAACCAGTCCGGGGGACAGGGGAACACTGAAGCTTTCTTT. The genes are TRBV19 and TRBJ1-1, with 9 positions matching TRBD1. CDR3 length equals 15 residues. The J segment lost 1 base and the V segment lost 10 bases, leaving 10 bases of the junction unmatched. Germline CDR1 is LNHDA and CDR2 is SQIVND (reference sequence).

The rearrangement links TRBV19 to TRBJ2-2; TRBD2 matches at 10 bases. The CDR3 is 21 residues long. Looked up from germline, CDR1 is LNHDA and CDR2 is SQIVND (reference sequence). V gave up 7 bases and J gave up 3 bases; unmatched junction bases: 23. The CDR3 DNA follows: TGTGCCAGTACCCCGAGGGGAGTGGTTCCTAGCGGGAGTGTGTACACCGGGGAGCTGTTTTTT. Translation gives CASTPRGVVPSGSVYTGELFF. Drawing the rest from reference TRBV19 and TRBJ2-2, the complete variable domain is DGGITQSPKYLFRKEGQNVTLSCEQNLNHDAMYWYRQDPGQGLRLIYYSQIVNDFQKGDIAEGYSVSREKKESFPLTVTSAQKNPTAFYLCASTPRGVVPSGSVYTGELFFGEGSRLTVL.

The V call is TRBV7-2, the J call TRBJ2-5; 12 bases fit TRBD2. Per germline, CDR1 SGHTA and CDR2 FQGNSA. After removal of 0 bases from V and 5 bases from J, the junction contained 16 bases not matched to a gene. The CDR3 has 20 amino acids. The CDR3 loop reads CASSLAFKGLRLAGVETQYF. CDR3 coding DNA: TGTGCCAGCAGCTTAGCTTTTAAGGGGTTAAGACTAGCGGGAGTGGAGACCCAGTACTTC.

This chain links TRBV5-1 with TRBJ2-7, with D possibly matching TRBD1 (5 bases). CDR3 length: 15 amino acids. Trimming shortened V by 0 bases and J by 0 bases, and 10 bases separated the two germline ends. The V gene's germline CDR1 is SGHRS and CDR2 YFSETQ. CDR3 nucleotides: TGCGCCAGCAGCTTGGCGCCTACAGGCTCCTACGAGCAGTACTTC. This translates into CASSLAPTGSYEQYF.

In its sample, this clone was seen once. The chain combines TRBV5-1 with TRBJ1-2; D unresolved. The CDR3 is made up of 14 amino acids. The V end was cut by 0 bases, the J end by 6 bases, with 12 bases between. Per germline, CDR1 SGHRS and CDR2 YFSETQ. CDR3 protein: CASSLERPGDGYTF. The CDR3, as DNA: TGCGCCAGCAGCTTGGAGCGGCCCGGGGATGGCTACACCTTC.

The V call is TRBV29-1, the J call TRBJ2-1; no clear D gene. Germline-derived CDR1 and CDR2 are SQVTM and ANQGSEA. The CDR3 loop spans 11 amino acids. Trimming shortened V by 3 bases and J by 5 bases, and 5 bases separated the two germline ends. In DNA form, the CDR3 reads TGCAGCGTTGAGAGTCACAATGAGCAGTTCTTC. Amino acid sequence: CSVESHNEQFF.

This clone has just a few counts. For the CDR3, the DNA is TGTGCCAGTAGTTCCAGCGAAACTTGGACAGCCTACGAGCAGTACTTC. It is translated as CASSSSETWTAYEQYF. This chain joins TRBV19 and TRBJ2-7, with D possibly matching TRBD1 (6 bases). The germline CDR1 and CDR2 sequences are LNHDA and SQIVND (reference sequence). CDR3 length: 16 residues. The V and J ends lost 5 bases and 2 bases respectively, with 19 bases between them.

The DNA for the CDR3 is TGCGCCAGGACCGGGACAGGGTGGAATGAGCAGTTCTTC. Translation gives CARTGTGWNEQFF. V is TRBV5-1 and J is TRBJ2-1; TRBD1 matches at 9 bases. V dropped 8 bases and J dropped 7; count of bases not matched to a gene: 7. This CDR3 has 13 residues. Germline assignment: CDR1 SGHRS and CDR2 YFSETQ. The full variable domain, rest sourced from reference TRBV5-1 and TRBJ2-1, is KAGVTQTPRYLIKTRGQQVTLSCSPISGHRSVSWYQQTPGQGLQFLFEYFSETQRNKGNFPGRFSGRQFSNSRSEMNVSTLELGDSALYLCARTGTGWNEQFFGPGTRLTVL.

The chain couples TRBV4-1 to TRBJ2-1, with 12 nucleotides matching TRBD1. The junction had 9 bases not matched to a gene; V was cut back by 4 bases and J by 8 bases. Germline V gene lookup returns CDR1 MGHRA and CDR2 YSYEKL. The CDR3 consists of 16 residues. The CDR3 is CASSPPGTGGLDEQFF. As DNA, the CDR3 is TGCGCCAGCAGCCCACCCGGGACAGGGGGCCTGGATGAGCAGTTCTTC.

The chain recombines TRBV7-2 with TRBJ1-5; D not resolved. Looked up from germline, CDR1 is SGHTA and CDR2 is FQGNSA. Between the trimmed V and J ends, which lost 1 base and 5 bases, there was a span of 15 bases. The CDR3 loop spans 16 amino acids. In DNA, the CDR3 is TGTGCCAGCAGCTTAGGCCCCACGAGGGCCTATCAGCCCCAGCATTTT. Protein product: CASSLGPTRAYQPQHF.

The CDR3 sequence: CASSLAQGQGYEQYF. The CDR3 DNA follows: TGTGCCAGCAGCTTAGCCCAAGGACAGGGCTACGAGCAGTACTTC. The chain employs TRBV7-9 and TRBJ2-7; TRBD1 matches at 8 bases. J was trimmed by 3 bases and V by 0 bases; bases with no gene match: 4. Germline loops: CDR1 SEHNR, CDR2 FQNEAQ (reference sequence). CDR3 length equals 15 residues.